These 9 T cell receptor beta chains originate from one sample sequenced in a study of blood T cell repertoires in COVID-19. Using immunoSEQ multiplex PCR, the repertoire was profiled, and TCRdb retains in-frame clones only, with some absent. The profile shows a few hundred thousand clones, 86% of them singletons. Input material: peripheral blood. The receptors stem from a man between 35 and 55 years old who had recovered from COVID-19.

V gene TRBV11-3 combines with J gene TRBJ2-5; TRBD1 matches at 10 bases. Trimming cost V 5 bases and J 7 bases; bases outside gene matches: 7. Germline V lookup: CDR1 SGHNT, CDR2 YENEEA. This CDR3 has 14 amino acids. This chain's CDR3 is CASSPGQGVATQYF. The CDR3 coding sequence is TGTGCCAGCAGCCCCGGACAGGGGGTGGCGACCCAGTACTTC.

The chain combines TRBV12-3 or TRBV12-4 with TRBJ1-2, with unresolved D. Deletions cut 7 bases from V and 4 bases from J, with 13 bases between. This CDR3 comprises 13 residues. The CDR3 sequence is CASTKGGSYGYTF. The DNA for the CDR3 is TGTGCCAGCACCAAAGGAGGCAGCTATGGCTACACCTTC.

The V and J genes are TRBV6-5 and TRBJ2-1, with 8 bases matching TRBD2. The CDR3 loop spans 15 amino acids. V lost 6 bases, J lost 0 bases, and 4 bases stayed unmatched. Per germline, CDR1 MNHEY and CDR2 SVGAGI. The CDR3 nucleotides read TGTGCCAGCAGGCCGAGCGGGAGCTCCTACAATGAGCAGTTCTTC. Its protein is CASRPSGSSYNEQFF.

This clone occurred a few times. The chain is built from TRBV10-3 and TRBJ1-5; a weak D match, TRBD1 (5 bases). The CDR3 runs to 15 residues. Germline assignment: CDR1 ENHRY and CDR2 SYGVKD. Trimming took off 6 bases at V and 3 bases at J, with 15 bases between the two ends. DNA for the CDR3: TGTGCCATCAGGCGGGAGGGGAGATACAATCAGCCCCAGCATTTT. Protein product: CAIRREGRYNQPQHF.

The chain employs TRBV7-8 and TRBJ2-7; maybe TRBD2 (5 bases). V was clipped by 5 bases and J by 4 bases, with 18 bases between them. Germline V gives CDR1 SGHVS, CDR2 FQNEAQ. The CDR3 runs to 15 residues. CDR3 loop: CASSADGGLVYEQYF. The CDR3 coding sequence is TGTGCCAGCAGCGCGGACGGTGGACTGGTATACGAGCAGTACTTC.

J is TRBJ1-3 and V is TRBV11-2; D not resolved. Germline V lookup: CDR1 SGHAT, CDR2 FQNNGV. This CDR3 spans 13 amino acids. CDR3 in DNA: TGTGCTTGCGAACAGCTCTCTGGAAACACCATATATTTT. Residues: CACEQLSGNTIYF.

V usage is TRBV4-1 and J usage is TRBJ2-1; 8 bases align to TRBD2. Germline values: CDR1 MGHRA, CDR2 YSYEKL. The CDR3 has 16 amino acids. V was clipped by 4 bases and J by 8 bases; unmatched bases: 13. CDR3 loop: CASSPSGTRGVHEQFF. In nucleotides, the CDR3 is TGCGCCAGCAGCCCCTCCGGGACTAGAGGGGTTCATGAGCAGTTCTTC.

This clone was counted once. The chain employs TRBV11-2 and TRBJ2-7; D might be TRBD2 (7 bases). Germline CDR1 and CDR2: SGHAT and FQNNGV. The CDR3 has 14 amino acids. V was shortened by 3 bases and J by 5 bases, with 14 bases between the two germline ends. The CDR3 coding sequence is TGTGCCAGCAGCTTCCTCGCGGGGGCGGACGAGCAGTACTTC. Its protein is CASSFLAGADEQYF.

The chain recombines TRBV30 with TRBJ2-7, with TRBD1 identical over 9 bases. Germline trimming cut 2 bases from V and 7 bases from J; bases unmatched to any gene: 6. Per germline, CDR1 GTSNPN and CDR2 SVGIG (reference sequence). The CDR3 runs to 13 residues. In DNA form, the CDR3 reads TGTGCCTGGAGTATAGGACAGGGGCGGGAGCAGTACTTC. This codes for CAWSIGQGREQYF.